These 30 T cell receptor beta chains were all obtained from the same sample, sequenced in a study of control samples from healthy donors and cancer patients (dated by TCRdb to the early 2020s). The library was obtained by the immunoSEQ multiplex PCR assay. Not all clones reach the TCRdb copy of this immuneACCESS table, which keeps in-frame sequences only. Checked studies attribute under half of the gap to unresolved V genes and leave the rest unexplained. The sample contains roughly 130,000 clones, just under 95% of them found a single time. The ten biggest clones cover less than 4.5% of the sample. Sequencing was performed on blood. The receptor set was obtained from a man aged 25 to 40 in good health.

Points on this clone: This sample includes further DNA sequences coding for the same CDR3. The chain is built from TRBV20-1 and TRBJ2-5, with no clear D. The V gene lost 6 bases and the J gene lost 2 bases, with 4 bases spanning the gap. CDR1 is DFQATT and CDR2 is SNEGSKA in the germline V gene (reference sequence). This CDR3 spans 10 amino acids. CDR3 nucleotide sequence: TGCAGTGCATTACAAGAGACCCAGTACTTC. Translating it yields CSALQETQYF.

This chain uses TRBV2 with TRBJ1-6; D is perhaps TRBD1 (5 bases). The CDR3 is 16 amino acids. Germline V lookup: CDR1 SNHLY, CDR2 FYNNEI. The V end lost 4 bases, the J end lost 2 bases, and 12 bases lay between the germline ends. The CDR3 DNA reads as TGTGCCAGCAGTGGAATGGACACCACCTATAATTCACCCCTCCACTTT. This sequence encodes CASSGMDTTYNSPLHF.

The chain couples TRBV30 to TRBJ2-1; 7 bases align to TRBD2. The germline V gene has CDR1 GTSNPN and CDR2 SVGIG (reference sequence). This CDR3 is 12 amino acids long. The junction had 4 bases not matched to a gene; V was cut back by 5 bases and J by 6 bases. CDR3 residues: CAWLVAGNEQFF. As DNA, the CDR3 is TGTGCCTGGCTAGTAGCGGGCAATGAGCAGTTCTTC.

The V gene is TRBV2, the J gene TRBJ2-2, with TRBD2 identical over 12 bases. Germline-derived CDR1 and CDR2 are SNHLY and FYNNEI. The CDR3 loop spans 16 amino acids. J was trimmed by 7 bases and V by 8 bases; bases with no gene match: 11. The CDR3 here is CASETRTSGARGELFF. CDR3 nucleotide sequence: TGTGCCAGCGAAACTCGGACTAGCGGGGCTCGCGGGGAGCTGTTTTTT.

The gene calls are TRBV2 and TRBJ1-2; D is undetermined. The CDR3 loop spans 15 amino acids. V lost 0 bases and J lost 2, with 10 bases in between. CDR1 and CDR2 from the germline V gene are SNHLY and FYNNEI. CDR3 residues: CASSEATGGNYGYTF. As DNA, the CDR3 is TGTGCCAGCAGTGAAGCCACGGGAGGGAACTATGGCTACACCTTC.

The rearrangement joins TRBV4-3 to TRBJ1-4; tentatively, D is TRBD1 (5 bases). This CDR3 spans 16 amino acids. Germline V gene data show CDR1 as LGHNA and CDR2 as YSLEER. V lost 0 bases and J 7 bases, leaving 15 bases between the germline ends. As DNA, the CDR3 is TGCGCCAGCAGCCAAGATCCCGGCAGGGCAGCTGAAAAACTGTTTTTT. Its protein product is CASSQDPGRAAEKLFF.

The chain has TRBV7-9 and TRBJ2-3, with 7 bases identical to TRBD2. This CDR3 comprises 15 residues. V was pared by 4 bases and J by 4 bases, with 8 bases of the junction left unmatched. Germline CDR1 SEHNR, CDR2 FQNEAQ (reference sequence). The CDR3 nucleotides read TGTGCCAGCAGCTACTCGCCTGGACTAGCAGATACGCAGTATTTT. Amino acid sequence: CASSYSPGLADTQYF.

This clone was seen just once. The V gene is TRBV4-3, the J gene TRBJ2-3; D remains ambiguous. Germline lookup yields CDR1 LGHNA and CDR2 YSLEER. The CDR3 contains 13 residues. V was cut by 1 base and J by 3 bases, with 5 bases left in between. This CDR3 is CASSQGWTDTQYF. In nucleotides, the CDR3 is TGCGCCAGCAGCCAAGGCTGGACAGATACGCAGTATTTT.

The chain joins TRBV19 to TRBJ1-1; 10 bases match TRBD1. Germline V gene data show CDR1 as LNHDA and CDR2 as SQIVND (reference sequence). V lost 9 bases, J lost 1 base, and 2 bases stayed unmatched. The CDR3 runs to 13 residues. The DNA of the CDR3 is TGTGCCAGCGGACAGGGGGAGAACACTGAAGCTTTCTTT. Translated, it gives CASGQGENTEAFF.

This clone was counted a single time. The chain carries TRBV29-1 and TRBJ1-1, with D maybe TRBD1 (5 bases). The CDR3 extends over 13 amino acids. V lost 4 bases and J lost 3, with 12 bases in between. Germline CDR1 is SQVTM and CDR2 is ANQGSEA. DNA for the CDR3: TGCAGCGTTGTAACAGGCCAGGACACTGAAGCTTTCTTT. Residues: CSVVTGQDTEAFF.

A single count supports this clone. The chain is built from TRBV4-3 and TRBJ2-5, with TRBD2 matching 10 bases. This CDR3 has 17 residues. After removal of 0 bases from V and 6 bases from J, the junction contained 10 bases not matched to a gene. CDR1 and CDR2 (germline): LGHNA, YSLEER. The CDR3 spells CASSQDAAGGPKKTQYF. Here the CDR3 DNA reads TGCGCCAGCAGCCAAGATGCAGCGGGGGGGCCGAAAAAGACCCAGTACTTC.

The chain has TRBV6-6 and TRBJ2-1; D gene ambiguous. Germline V gene data show CDR1 as MNHNY and CDR2 as SVGAGI (reference sequence). This CDR3 region has 16 residues. The ends were cut back, 0 bases at V and 2 bases at J, with 11 bases in the middle. The CDR3 bases are TGTGCCAGCAGTTACTCGAATCCGGAGACCTACAATGAGCAGTTCTTC. Its protein product is CASSYSNPETYNEQFF.

V is TRBV5-1 and J is TRBJ2-3, with D tentatively TRBD1 (6 bases). The CDR3 runs to 16 residues. The germline V gene has CDR1 SGHRS and CDR2 YFSETQ. Trimming stripped 4 bases from V and 12 bases from J, with 27 bases between. The CDR3 DNA is TGCGCCAGCAGCCCGCATGGGGGCAGCCAACAGAGGCCACAGTATTTT. This gives the protein CASSPHGGSQQRPQYF.

V is TRBV5-1 and J is TRBJ1-4, with no clear D. This CDR3 has 13 amino acids. Trimming shortened V by 0 bases and J by 5 bases, and 5 bases separated the two germline ends. Germline CDR1 is SGHRS and CDR2 is YFSETQ. The CDR3 here is CASSLGPNEKLFF. The DNA for the CDR3 is TGCGCCAGCAGCTTGGGTCCAAATGAAAAACTGTTTTTT.

V usage is TRBV10-3 and J usage is TRBJ1-3; D unclear. This CDR3 contains 12 residues. Germline V gene sequence: CDR1 ENHRY, CDR2 SYGVKD. Trimming took 0 bases from V and 8 from J, leaving 5 bases between them. CDR3 sequence: CAISESGDTIYF. CDR3 nucleotide sequence: TGTGCCATCAGTGAGTCCGGAGACACCATATATTTT.

This rearrangement joins TRBV28 to TRBJ2-7, with a tentative D call TRBD1 (5 bases). Per germline, CDR1 MDHEN and CDR2 SYDVKM. With 2 bases removed from V and 2 bases from J, the gap between germline ends came to 7 bases. The CDR3 is 13 residues long. The CDR3 region is CASSLQGPYEQYF. The DNA of the CDR3 is TGTGCCAGCAGTTTACAGGGCCCCTACGAGCAGTACTTC.

The gene calls are TRBV2 and TRBJ2-7; 11 bases align to TRBD2. The CDR3 consists of 15 residues. J was trimmed by 2 bases and V by 5 bases; bases with no gene match: 5. Germline loops: CDR1 SNHLY, CDR2 FYNNEI. The CDR3 reads CASSLTSGGAYEQYF. CDR3 DNA: TGTGCCAGCAGTTTAACTAGCGGGGGTGCCTACGAGCAGTACTTC.

CDR3 region: CASSPPLGQGVTLIMNTGELFF. The CDR3 DNA reads TGTGCCAGCTCACCACCGTTGGGACAGGGGGTGACTCTTATAATGAACACCGGGGAGCTGTTTTTT. The rearrangement joins TRBV18 to TRBJ2-2; 11 bases match TRBD1. CDR1 is KGHSH and CDR2 is LQKENI in the germline V gene. This CDR3 region has 22 residues. V trimming: 0 bases; J trimming: 1 base; junction bases outside the gene matches: 16.

The chain is built from TRBV23-1 and TRBJ2-2; D is perhaps TRBD2 (6 bases). TRBV23-1 is an open reading frame whose function is uncertain. The CDR3 covers 17 residues. Trimming removed 9 bases from V and 2 bases from J, with 22 bases in between. DNA of the CDR3: TGCGCCAGTTCGCCCCCCTATGGCGGGAACAACACCGGGGAGCTGTTTTTT. Residues: CASSPPYGGNNTGELFF.

The chain recombines TRBV29-1 with TRBJ2-6; D unclear. V lost 7 bases and J 0 bases, leaving 7 bases between the germline ends. CDR3 size: 13 residues. Germline assignment: CDR1 SQVTM and CDR2 ANQGSEA. The CDR3 nucleotides are TGCAGCGGCAGATTCTCTGGGGCCAACGTCCTGACTTTC. Protein: CSGRFSGANVLTF.

V usage is TRBV4-3 and J usage is TRBJ1-1; D is uncertain. CDR1 is LGHNA, CDR2 YSLEER, per germline. The CDR3 is 16 residues long. The V and J ends lost 0 bases and 0 bases respectively, with 11 bases between them. CDR3 region: CASSQDIRLLNTEAFF. In DNA, the CDR3 is TGCGCCAGCAGCCAAGATATCAGGCTCCTGAACACTGAAGCTTTCTTT.

The rearrangement links TRBV6-5 to TRBJ2-5, with D unresolved. The CDR3 runs to 11 residues. Trimming took off 6 bases at V and 4 bases at J, with 6 bases between the two ends. CDR1 is MNHEY, CDR2 SVGAGI, per germline. This chain's CDR3 is CASRLRETQYF. The CDR3 DNA is TGTGCCAGCAGACTTAGAGAGACCCAGTACTTC.

For the CDR3, the DNA is TGTGCCAGCAGTTCGCAAAGGGGGGAAGTAGACACTGAAGCTTTCTTT. Translated: CASSSQRGEVDTEAFF. This rearrangement joins TRBV27 to TRBJ1-1; TRBD1 might be the D (6 bases). This CDR3 spans 16 amino acids. The V end lost 4 bases, the J end lost 3 bases, and 18 bases lay between the germline ends. The germline V gene encodes CDR1 MNHEY and CDR2 SMNVEV (reference sequence).

The V gene is TRBV19, the J gene TRBJ2-7; the D is unclear. Per germline, CDR1 LNHDA and CDR2 SQIVND (reference sequence). The CDR3 totals 15 residues. V lost 6 bases and J 1 base, leaving 16 bases between the germline ends. The CDR3 reads CASRATALLSYEQYF. The DNA of the CDR3 is TGTGCCAGTAGGGCCACAGCGTTACTATCCTACGAGCAGTACTTC.

The chain couples TRBV28 to TRBJ1-2; D is unclear. CDR1 is MDHEN and CDR2 is SYDVKM in the germline V gene. With 4 bases removed from V and 7 bases from J, the gap between germline ends came to 13 bases. The CDR3 is made up of 13 amino acids. CDR3 region: CASSSQAFRGYTF. DNA of the CDR3: TGTGCCAGCAGTTCGCAGGCGTTCCGTGGCTACACCTTC.

This clone appeared a single time. The chain is built from TRBV9 and TRBJ2-3, with 9 bases identical to TRBD2. With 3 bases clipped from V and 4 bases from J, the junction kept 6 bases outside the gene matches. This CDR3 spans 15 amino acids. Germline CDR1 is SGDLS and CDR2 is YYNGEE. CDR3 sequence: CASSANSGGPDTQYF. The CDR3 bases are TGTGCCAGCAGCGCCAATAGCGGGGGCCCAGATACGCAGTATTTT.

This chain connects TRBV7-6 to TRBJ2-1; 9 bases line up with TRBD1. This CDR3 is 18 amino acids long. Unmatched junction bases numbered 10, after V lost 1 base and J lost 3 bases. Per the germline V gene, CDR1 is SGHVS and CDR2 is FNYEAQ. The CDR3 DNA is TGTGCCAGCAGCTTAGGGGGACAGGGTCGGCGCGGCTACAATGAGCAGTTCTTC. It encodes CASSLGGQGRRGYNEQFF.

The gene calls are TRBV19 and TRBJ1-3; possible D gene TRBD1, 5 bases. The CDR3 consists of 13 residues. The germline V and J ends were trimmed by 7 bases and 2 bases, with 9 bases remaining between them. Germline V lookup: CDR1 LNHDA, CDR2 SQIVND (reference sequence). Here the CDR3 DNA reads TGTGCCAGTACCCCCAGGGCTGGAAACACCATATATTTT. As protein: CASTPRAGNTIYF.

J is TRBJ1-2 and V is TRBV30; 8 bases line up with TRBD1. Germline trimming cut 2 bases from V and 4 bases from J; bases unmatched to any gene: 3. Germline loops: CDR1 GTSNPN, CDR2 SVGIG (reference sequence). The CDR3 totals 13 residues. In DNA, the CDR3 is TGTGCCTGGAGTCCTGACAGGGGCTATGGCTACACCTTC. It is translated as CAWSPDRGYGYTF.

J is TRBJ2-7 and V is TRBV6-6, with D perhaps matching TRBD1 (6 bases). The V gene lost 0 bases and the J gene lost 2 bases, with 8 bases spanning the gap. CDR1 MNHNY and CDR2 SVGAGI come from the germline V gene (reference sequence). This CDR3 comprises 14 residues. The CDR3 region has the DNA TGTGCCAGCAGTTACTCAGGACAGACCTACGAGCAGTACTTC. Amino acid sequence: CASSYSGQTYEQYF.